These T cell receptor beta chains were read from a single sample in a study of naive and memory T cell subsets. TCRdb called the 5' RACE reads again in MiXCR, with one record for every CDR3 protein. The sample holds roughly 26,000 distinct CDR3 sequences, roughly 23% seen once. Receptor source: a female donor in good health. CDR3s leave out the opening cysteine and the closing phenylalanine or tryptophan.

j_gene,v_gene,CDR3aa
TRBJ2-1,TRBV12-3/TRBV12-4,ASSLQTALSSYNEQF
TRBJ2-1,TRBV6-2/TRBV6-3,ASSYATSGRRNEQF
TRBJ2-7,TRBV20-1,SASGTVIYEQY
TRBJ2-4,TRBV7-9,ASSLQGIAKNIQY
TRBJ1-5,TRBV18,ASSPDSSSAQH
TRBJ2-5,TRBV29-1,SVVPSGTQETQY
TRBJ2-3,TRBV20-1,SSDGGGLGDTQY
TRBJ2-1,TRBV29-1,SVVRGADEQF
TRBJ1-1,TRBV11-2,ASSFNPGTNTEAF
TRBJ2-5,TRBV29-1,SVVWGAETQY
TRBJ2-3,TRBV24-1,ATRAKGGTQY
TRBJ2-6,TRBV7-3,ASRISGANVLT
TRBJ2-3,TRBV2,ASRKGWEADTQY
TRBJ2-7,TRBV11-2,ASNYPSDEQY
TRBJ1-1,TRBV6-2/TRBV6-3,ASSSRTEPEAF
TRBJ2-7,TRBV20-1,SAKGDAPYEQY
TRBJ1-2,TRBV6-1,ASRLHGYT
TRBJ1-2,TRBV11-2,ASSLGGTNYGYT
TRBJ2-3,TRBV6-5,ASSIDRVDTQY
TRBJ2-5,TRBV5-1,ASSTGLAGGRTLQETQY
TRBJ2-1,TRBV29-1,SVEDPLAGTYNEQF
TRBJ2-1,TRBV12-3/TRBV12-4,ASTLGRHNEQF
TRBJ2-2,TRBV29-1,SVGPSSGDTGELF
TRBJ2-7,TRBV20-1,SATRDREVYEQY
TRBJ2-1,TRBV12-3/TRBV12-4,ASSKDFGEQF